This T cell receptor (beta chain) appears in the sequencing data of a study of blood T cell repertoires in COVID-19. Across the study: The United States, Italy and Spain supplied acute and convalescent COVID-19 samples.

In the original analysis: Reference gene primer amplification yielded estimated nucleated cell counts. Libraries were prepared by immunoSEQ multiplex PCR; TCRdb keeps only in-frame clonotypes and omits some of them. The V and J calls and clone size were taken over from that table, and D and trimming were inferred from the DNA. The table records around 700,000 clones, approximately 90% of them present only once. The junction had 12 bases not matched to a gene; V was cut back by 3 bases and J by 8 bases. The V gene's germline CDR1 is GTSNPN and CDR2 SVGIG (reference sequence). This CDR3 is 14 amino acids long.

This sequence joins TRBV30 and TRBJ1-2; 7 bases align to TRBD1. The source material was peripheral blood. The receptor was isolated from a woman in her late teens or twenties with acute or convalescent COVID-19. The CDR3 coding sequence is TGTGCCTGGAGCCGACAGGGAGGATCATGGGGCTACACCTTC. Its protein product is CAWSRQGGSWGYTF.